The 26 T cell receptor beta chains listed next were all sequenced from one sample in a study of PD-1 blockade in classical Hodgkin lymphoma. Specified time point: cycle 4 day 1 (C4D1), after 5 to 7 weeks of nivolumab. Brentuximab vedotin exposure varied, and every patient relapsed after autologous stem cell transplantation. Libraries were prepared by immunoSEQ multiplex PCR; TCRdb keeps only in-frame clonotypes and omits some of them. The sample lists 25,000 to 40,000 clones; approximately 67% were seen once. The material was peripheral blood mononuclear cells (PBMCs), obtained before the fourth cycle of nivolumab. These receptors all stem from a human donor with classical Hodgkin lymphoma.

The rearrangement joins TRBV7-3 to TRBJ1-1; tentatively, D is TRBD1 (5 bases). This CDR3 is 14 amino acids long. Germline loops: CDR1 SGHTA, CDR2 FQGTGA. V dropped 3 bases and J dropped 5 bases, with 13 bases sitting between them. Here the CDR3 DNA reads TGTGCCAGCAGCTTTGGGGGTGGGAGGACTGAAGCTTTCTTT. It codes for CASSFGGGRTEAFF.

V is TRBV6-1 and J is TRBJ1-2; 7 bases align to TRBD1. V was pared by 5 bases and J by 7 bases, with 7 bases of the junction left unmatched. The V gene's germline CDR1 is MNHNS and CDR2 SASEGT. This CDR3 spans 13 amino acids. DNA for the CDR3: TGTGCCAGCAGTTCTACAGGGGAAGGTGGCTACACCTTC. This gives the protein CASSSTGEGGYTF.

CDR3 nucleotide sequence: TGTGCCAGCAGCTCCACAGATACGCAGTATTTT. Its protein product is CASSSTDTQYF. The chain uses TRBV7-2 and TRBJ2-3, with unresolved D. The CDR3 sequence is 11 residues long. Per germline, CDR1 SGHTA and CDR2 FQGNSA. Between the trimmed V and J ends, which lost 4 bases and 2 bases, there was a span of 1 base.

The chain has TRBV27 and TRBJ2-7; no clear D gene. The germline V gene has CDR1 MNHEY and CDR2 SMNVEV (reference sequence). V was trimmed by 2 bases and J by 0 bases, leaving 5 bases between them. This CDR3 has 13 residues. Here the CDR3 DNA reads TGTGCCAGCAGTTTACGGATCTCCTACGAGCAGTACTTC. Translated: CASSLRISYEQYF.

V and J are TRBV19 and TRBJ2-5, with D perhaps assigned TRBD1 or TRBD2 (5 bases each). Germline CDR1 LNHDA, CDR2 SQIVND (reference sequence). The CDR3 totals 15 residues. Trimming pared 2 bases from V and 5 bases from J, leaving 15 bases between. CDR3 DNA sequence: TGTGCCAGTAGTATATCCGGGACCTGGCGGGAGACCCAGTACTTC. This encodes CASSISGTWRETQYF.

Concerning this clone: Other DNA sequences of this sample code for an identical CDR3. The chain is built from TRBV7-3 and TRBJ2-3; 9 nucleotides line up with TRBD2. V dropped 4 bases and J dropped 2; count of bases not matched to a gene: 4. This CDR3 has 15 amino acids. CDR1 is SGHTA, CDR2 FQGTGA, per germline. The CDR3 is CASSSLAGATDTQYF. DNA of the CDR3: TGTGCCAGCAGCTCGTTAGCGGGAGCCACAGATACGCAGTATTTT.

The chain carries TRBV2 and TRBJ2-3, with TRBD1 as a possible D gene (6 bases). Germline V CDR1 and CDR2: SNHLY, FYNNEI. Trimming cost V 7 bases and J 2 bases, with 7 bases left between them. This CDR3 is 12 amino acids long. The CDR3 DNA reads TGTGCCAGCACAGGGGACACAGATACGCAGTATTTT. Protein sequence: CASTGDTDTQYF.

The chain carries TRBV5-5 and TRBJ2-1, with 9 bases fitting TRBD2. This CDR3 region has 15 residues. Germline V gene sequence: CDR1 SGHKS, CDR2 YYEKEE (reference sequence). Germline trimming cut 1 base from V and 7 bases from J; bases unmatched to any gene: 6. In nucleotides, the CDR3 is TGTGCCAGCAGCTTGATTTCTAGCGGGACGAATGAGCAGTTCTTC. Translating it yields CASSLISSGTNEQFF.

This chain links TRBV27 with TRBJ1-1, with D maybe TRBD1 (5 bases). This CDR3 region has 14 residues. Germline V CDR1 and CDR2: MNHEY, SMNVEV (reference sequence). Trimming shortened V by 6 bases and J by 4 bases, and 15 bases separated the two germline ends. The CDR3 DNA follows: TGTGCCAGCAGCCAGCCCAACAGGCCCACTGAAGCTTTCTTT. Translating gives CASSQPNRPTEAFF.

This clone was picked up a small number of times. In nucleotides, the CDR3 is TGTGCCAGCAGCATCACTGGGCCGGAGCACTATGGCTACACCTTC. Translated, it gives CASSITGPEHYGYTF. The genes are TRBV9 and TRBJ1-2; no clear D gene. Germline CDR1 reads SGDLS; CDR2 reads YYNGEE. Trimming shortened V by 4 bases and J by 3 bases, and 16 bases separated the two germline ends. The CDR3 is made up of 15 amino acids.

This chain links TRBV15 with TRBJ2-2; 10 bases agree with TRBD1. After removal of 5 bases from V and 1 base from J, the junction contained 7 bases not matched to a gene. The CDR3 length is 17 residues. The germline CDR1 and CDR2 sequences are LNHNV and YYDKDF (reference sequence). The CDR3 here is CATSGKTGGGNTGELFF. The CDR3 bases are TGTGCCACCAGCGGCAAGACAGGGGGCGGGAACACCGGGGAGCTGTTTTTT.

This chain joins TRBV30 and TRBJ2-3; D ambiguous. The CDR3 runs 12 residues. The V end lost 2 bases, the J end lost 4 bases, and 7 bases lay between the germline ends. CDR1 and CDR2 from the germline V gene are GTSNPN and SVGIG (reference sequence). This CDR3 reads CAWSQVADTQYF. The CDR3 bases are TGTGCCTGGAGTCAGGTAGCAGATACGCAGTATTTT.

The rearrangement uses TRBV27 and TRBJ1-1; maybe TRBD1 (5 bases). CDR3 length: 14 residues. Trimming pared 2 bases from V and 5 bases from J, leaving 12 bases between. The germline gives CDR1 MNHEY, CDR2 SMNVEV (reference sequence). The chain's CDR3 is CASSLMGVWTEAFF. CDR3 nucleotides: TGTGCCAGCAGTTTAATGGGGGTATGGACTGAAGCTTTCTTT.

V is TRBV6-5 and J is TRBJ1-5; D not resolved. CDR3 length: 14 residues. Between the trimmed V and J ends, which lost 6 bases and 1 base, there was a span of 10 bases. Germline lookup yields CDR1 MNHEY and CDR2 SVGAGI. The CDR3 protein is CASRIKGSNQPQHF. The CDR3 DNA is TGTGCCAGCAGGATCAAGGGAAGCAATCAGCCCCAGCATTTT.

This sequence joins TRBV5-1 and TRBJ2-2, with 10 bases fitting TRBD2. The CDR3 length is 22 residues. Germline values: CDR1 SGHRS, CDR2 YFSETQ. J gave up 3 bases and V 1 base, and 21 bases lay outside the gene matches. The CDR3 loop reads CASSLFPISGRSFGLYTGELFF. CDR3 nucleotides: TGCGCCAGCAGCTTGTTCCCAATTAGCGGGAGGTCTTTTGGTCTTTACACCGGGGAGCTGTTTTTT. Based on the CDR3 plus reference TRBV5-1 and TRBJ2-2, the full variable domain is KAGVTQTPRYLIKTRGQQVTLSCSPISGHRSVSWYQQTPGQGLQFLFEYFSETQRNKGNFPGRFSGRQFSNSRSEMNVSTLELGDSALYLCASSLFPISGRSFGLYTGELFFGEGSRLTVL.

In its sample, this clone was seen a few times. This chain's CDR3 is CASTKDVTSPDGYTF. Written as DNA, the CDR3 is TGTGCCAGCACCAAGGACGTTACCAGCCCGGATGGCTACACCTTC. The chain links TRBV9 to TRBJ1-2, with unresolved D. The germline CDR1 and CDR2 sequences are SGDLS and YYNGEE. The CDR3 spans 15 residues. V was cut by 6 bases and J by 6 bases, with 21 bases left in between.

This clone occurred a few times. V usage is TRBV19 and J usage is TRBJ1-5; D is unresolved. Germline-derived CDR1 and CDR2 are LNHDA and SQIVND (reference sequence). The CDR3 runs to 17 residues. V lost 4 bases and J 5 bases, leaving 21 bases between the germline ends. The CDR3: CASSKSLGKGFDQPQHF. DNA of the CDR3: TGTGCCAGTAGTAAATCGTTGGGTAAAGGCTTCGATCAGCCCCAGCATTTT.

This clone was detected a few times. This chain joins TRBV11-3 and TRBJ2-2, with 8 bases identical to TRBD1. The CDR3 covers 15 residues. V trimming: 3 bases; J trimming: 1 base; junction bases outside the gene matches: 1. Germline assignment: CDR1 SGHNT and CDR2 YENEEA. CDR3 in amino acids: CASSFGTGNTGELFF. DNA of the CDR3: TGTGCCAGCAGCTTCGGGACAGGGAACACCGGGGAGCTGTTTTTT.

The chain links TRBV30 to TRBJ2-5; TRBD1 is a possible D gene (6 bases). The germline V and J ends were trimmed by 5 bases and 4 bases, with 20 bases remaining between them. This CDR3 has 15 residues. Per germline, CDR1 GTSNPN and CDR2 SVGIG (reference sequence). As DNA, the CDR3 is TGTGCCTGGGAGACGCCAAGGGGGTGGGGAGAGACCCAGTACTTC. Protein product: CAWETPRGWGETQYF.

The genes are TRBV9 and TRBJ2-1; D may correspond to TRBD1 or TRBD2 (5 bases each). The CDR3 runs 18 residues. With 3 bases removed from V and 0 bases from J, the gap between germline ends came to 19 bases. CDR1 and CDR2 from the germline V gene are SGDLS and YYNGEE. CDR3 loop: CASSGRGRVGGSYNEQFF. The CDR3 nucleotides are TGTGCCAGCAGCGGAAGGGGCAGGGTTGGAGGCTCCTACAATGAGCAGTTCTTC. The entire variable domain, with the rest obtained from reference TRBV9 and TRBJ2-1, is as follows: DSGVTQTPKHLITATGQRVTLRCSPRSGDLSVYWYQQSLDQGLQFLIQYYNGEERAKGNILERFSAQQFPDLHSELNLSSLELGDSALYFCASSGRGRVGGSYNEQFFGPGTRLTVL.

This clone was counted only a few times. The chain is built from TRBV27 and TRBJ2-6; D remains ambiguous. The CDR3 totals 15 residues. Trimming took off 3 bases at V and 0 bases at J, with 6 bases between the two ends. Looked up from germline, CDR1 is MNHEY and CDR2 is SMNVEV (reference sequence). The CDR3 region is CASSLVFSGANVLTF. CDR3 bases: TGTGCCAGCAGTTTGGTCTTCTCTGGGGCCAACGTCCTGACTTTC.

This chain uses TRBV6-6 with TRBJ1-2, with TRBD1 identical over 7 bases. V was pared by 2 bases and J by 8 bases, with 8 bases of the junction left unmatched. The CDR3 is 14 amino acids. Germline lookup yields CDR1 MNHNY and CDR2 SVGAGI (reference sequence). CDR3 loop: CASSYAGGDDGYTF. The CDR3 bases are TGTGCCAGCAGTTACGCAGGGGGAGACGACGGCTACACCTTC.

The CDR3 here is CASSGAGQGASYGYTF. The CDR3 nucleotides read TGTGCCAGCAGCGGGGCGGGGCAGGGGGCTAGCTATGGCTACACCTTC. The chain has TRBV5-4 and TRBJ1-2; TRBD1 aligns across 8 bases. The germline gives CDR1 SGHNT, CDR2 YYREEE (reference sequence). The CDR3 has 16 amino acids. Losses at the gene ends were 4 bases for V and 4 bases for J; bases not matched to a gene: 12.

This rearrangement joins TRBV29-1 to TRBJ1-2, with D possibly being TRBD1 (6 bases). In germline, CDR1 is SQVTM, CDR2 ANQGSEA. V lost 0 bases and J 3 bases, leaving 8 bases between the germline ends. CDR3 length equals 13 residues. The CDR3 protein is CSVEDGTYYGYTF. The CDR3, as DNA: TGCAGCGTTGAAGATGGGACATACTATGGCTACACCTTC.

The chain is built from TRBV13 and TRBJ2-3; 9 bases fit TRBD2. CDR3 size: 16 residues. From germline, CDR1 is PRHDT and CDR2 FYEKMQ (reference sequence). The ends lost 3 bases at V and 3 bases at J; junction bases unmatched: 7. The CDR3 coding sequence is TGTGCCAGCAGCTTTCGGAGGAGCGGGGGGACAGATACGCAGTATTTT. Translation: CASSFRRSGGTDTQYF.

The rearrangement links TRBV7-8 to TRBJ2-3; 8 bases match TRBD2. V shed 6 bases, J shed 0 bases, and the junction held 8 bases outside the gene matches. Germline CDR1 and CDR2: SGHVS and FQNEAQ. The CDR3 spans 16 residues. In nucleotides, the CDR3 is TGTGCCAGCAGTCCGGTAGCGGGGACTAGCACAGATACGCAGTATTTT. Translated: CASSPVAGTSTDTQYF.